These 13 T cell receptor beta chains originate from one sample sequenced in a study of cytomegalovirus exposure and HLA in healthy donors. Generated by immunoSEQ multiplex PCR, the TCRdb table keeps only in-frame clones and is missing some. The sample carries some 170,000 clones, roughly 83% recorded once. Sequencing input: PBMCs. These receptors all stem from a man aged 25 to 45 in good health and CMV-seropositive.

CDR3 DNA: TGTGCCAGCAGCTTAGGGAACGGACTACCTAAGGATGAGCAGTTCTTC. Its translation is CASSLGNGLPKDEQFF. The J gene is TRBJ2-1, the V gene TRBV7-8, with D perhaps matching TRBD2 (6 bases). Germline loops: CDR1 SGHVS, CDR2 FQNEAQ. The V end lost 1 base, the J end lost 8 bases, and 18 bases lay between the germline ends. The CDR3 spans 16 residues.

The CDR3 protein is CASSLFTLAGGATGELFF. Here the CDR3 DNA reads TGCGCCAGCAGCTTGTTTACCCTAGCGGGAGGGGCCACCGGGGAGCTGTTTTTT. The rearrangement uses TRBV5-1 and TRBJ2-2; 12 bases agree with TRBD2. This CDR3 spans 18 amino acids. Germline V lookup: CDR1 SGHRS, CDR2 YFSETQ. V gave up 1 base and J gave up 4 bases; unmatched junction bases: 8.

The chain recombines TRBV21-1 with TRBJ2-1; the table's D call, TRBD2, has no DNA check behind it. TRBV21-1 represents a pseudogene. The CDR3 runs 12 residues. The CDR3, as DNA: TGCGACGGAGCGGGAGGGGCCTATGAGCAGTTCTTC. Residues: CDGAGGAYEQFF.

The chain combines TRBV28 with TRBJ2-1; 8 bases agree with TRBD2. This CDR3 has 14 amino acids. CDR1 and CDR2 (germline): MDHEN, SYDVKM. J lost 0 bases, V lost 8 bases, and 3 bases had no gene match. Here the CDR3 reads CASGSGSSYNEQFF. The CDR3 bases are TGTGCCAGCGGGAGCGGGAGCTCCTACAATGAGCAGTTCTTC.

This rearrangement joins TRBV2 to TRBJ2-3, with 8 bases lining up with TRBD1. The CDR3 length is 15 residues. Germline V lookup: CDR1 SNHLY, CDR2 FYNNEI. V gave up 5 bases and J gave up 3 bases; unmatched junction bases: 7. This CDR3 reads CASSPDREVTDTQYF. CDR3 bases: TGTGCCAGCAGTCCGGACAGGGAGGTGACAGATACGCAGTATTTT.

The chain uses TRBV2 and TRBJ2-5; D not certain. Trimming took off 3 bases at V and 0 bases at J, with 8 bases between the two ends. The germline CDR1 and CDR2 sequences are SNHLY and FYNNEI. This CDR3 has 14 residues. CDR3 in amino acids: CASSDPGDQETQYF. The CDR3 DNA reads TGTGCCAGCAGTGATCCCGGAGACCAAGAGACCCAGTACTTC.

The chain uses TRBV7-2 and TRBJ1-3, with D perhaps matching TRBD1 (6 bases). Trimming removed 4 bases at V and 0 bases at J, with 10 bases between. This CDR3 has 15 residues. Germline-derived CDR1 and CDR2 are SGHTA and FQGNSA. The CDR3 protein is CASSSDRISGNTIYF. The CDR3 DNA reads TGTGCCAGCAGCTCAGACAGGATCTCTGGAAACACCATATATTTT. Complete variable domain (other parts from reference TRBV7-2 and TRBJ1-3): GAGVSQSPSNKVTEKGKDVELRCDPISGHTALYWYRQSLGQGLEFLIYFQGNSAPDKSGLPSDRFSAERTGGSVSTLTIQRTQQEDSAVYLCASSSDRISGNTIYFGEGSWLTVV.

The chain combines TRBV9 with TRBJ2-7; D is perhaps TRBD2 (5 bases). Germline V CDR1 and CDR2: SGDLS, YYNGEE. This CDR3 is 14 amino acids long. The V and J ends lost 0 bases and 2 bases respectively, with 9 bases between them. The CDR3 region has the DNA TGTGCCAGCAGCGTAGACGAGGGAGCCTACGAGCAGTACTTC. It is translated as CASSVDEGAYEQYF.

The DNA for the CDR3 is TGTGCCAGCAGCCAAGCTACTCTAGCGGGAGGGGGGAATGAGCAGTTCTTC. It encodes CASSQATLAGGGNEQFF. This rearrangement joins TRBV4-2 to TRBJ2-1, with 12 positions matching TRBD2. Trimming took 1 base from V and 7 from J; bases not matched to a gene: 8. Germline CDR1 is LGHNA and CDR2 is YNFKEQ. The CDR3 loop spans 17 amino acids.

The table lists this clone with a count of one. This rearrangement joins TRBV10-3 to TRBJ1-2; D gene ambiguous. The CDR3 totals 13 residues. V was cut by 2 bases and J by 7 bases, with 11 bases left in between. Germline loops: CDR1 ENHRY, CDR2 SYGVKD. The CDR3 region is CAISEEGAAGYTF. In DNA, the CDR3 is TGTGCCATCAGTGAGGAGGGTGCGGCTGGCTACACCTTC.

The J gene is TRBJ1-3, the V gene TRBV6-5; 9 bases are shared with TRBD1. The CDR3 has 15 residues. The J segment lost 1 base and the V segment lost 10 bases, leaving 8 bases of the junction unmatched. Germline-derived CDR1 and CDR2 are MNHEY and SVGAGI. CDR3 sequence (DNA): TGTGCCACCGCCCTGGGGACAGGGTCTGGAAACACCATATATTTT. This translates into CATALGTGSGNTIYF.

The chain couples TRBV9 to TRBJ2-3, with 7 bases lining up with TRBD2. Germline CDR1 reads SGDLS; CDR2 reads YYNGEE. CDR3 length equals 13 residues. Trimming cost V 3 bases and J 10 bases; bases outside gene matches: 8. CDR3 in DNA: TGTGCCAGCAGCGAACAAGGAAGCGGGGCGCAGTATTTT. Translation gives CASSEQGSGAQYF.

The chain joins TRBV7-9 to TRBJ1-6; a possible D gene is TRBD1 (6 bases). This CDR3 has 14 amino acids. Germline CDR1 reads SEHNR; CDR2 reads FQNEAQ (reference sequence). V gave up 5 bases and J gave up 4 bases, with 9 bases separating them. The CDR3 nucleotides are TGTGCCAGCAGCCCTACAGGGTATAATTCACCCCTCCACTTT. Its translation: CASSPTGYNSPLHF.